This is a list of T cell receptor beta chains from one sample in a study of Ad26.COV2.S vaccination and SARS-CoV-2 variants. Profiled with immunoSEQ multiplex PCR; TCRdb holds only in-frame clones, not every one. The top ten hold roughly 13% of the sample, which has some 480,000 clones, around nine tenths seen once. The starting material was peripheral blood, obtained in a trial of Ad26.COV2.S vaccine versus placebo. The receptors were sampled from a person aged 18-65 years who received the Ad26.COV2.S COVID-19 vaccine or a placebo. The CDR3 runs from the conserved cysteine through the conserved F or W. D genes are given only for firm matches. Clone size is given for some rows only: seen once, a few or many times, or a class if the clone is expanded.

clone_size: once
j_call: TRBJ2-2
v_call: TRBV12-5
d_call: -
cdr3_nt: TGTGCTAGTCGCAGGGAGAACACCGGGGAGCTGTTTTTT
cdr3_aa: CASRRENTGELFF

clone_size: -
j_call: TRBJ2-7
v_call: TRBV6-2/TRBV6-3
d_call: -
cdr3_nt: TGTGCCAGCAGTAACACCGTCGGCGAGCAGTACTTC
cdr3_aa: CASSNTVGEQYF

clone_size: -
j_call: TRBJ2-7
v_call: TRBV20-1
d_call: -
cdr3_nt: TGCAGTGCTAGAGAGTGGGAGCAGTACTTC
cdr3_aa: CSAREWEQYF

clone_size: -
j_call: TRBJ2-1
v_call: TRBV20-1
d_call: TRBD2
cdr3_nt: TGCAGTGCTAGTACCGGGACTAGATTCGAGCAGTTCTTC
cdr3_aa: CSASTGTRFEQFF

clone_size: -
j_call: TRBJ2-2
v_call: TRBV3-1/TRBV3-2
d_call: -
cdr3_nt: TGTGCCAGCAGCCATCTCGAGCCAGAGCTGTTTTTT
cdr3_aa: CASSHLEPELFF

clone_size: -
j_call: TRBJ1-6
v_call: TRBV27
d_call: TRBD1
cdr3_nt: TGTGCCAGCAGTTTATCCGCACAGGGGGCTGGATATTCACCCCTCCACTTT
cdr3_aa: CASSLSAQGAGYSPLHF

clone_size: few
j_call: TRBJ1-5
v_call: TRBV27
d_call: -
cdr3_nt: TGTGCCAGCAGTTGGACTTATGGTCAGCCCCAGCATTTT
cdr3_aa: CASSWTYGQPQHF

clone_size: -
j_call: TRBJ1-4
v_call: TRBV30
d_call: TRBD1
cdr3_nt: TGTGCCTGGAGGACAGGGGTGGCTAATGAAAAACTGTTTTTT
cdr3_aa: CAWRTGVANEKLFF

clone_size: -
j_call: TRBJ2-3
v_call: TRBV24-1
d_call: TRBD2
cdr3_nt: TGTGCCACCAGTGACCTGGGACCGGGACTAGCAAGCGATACGCAGTATTTT
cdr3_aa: CATSDLGPGLASDTQYF

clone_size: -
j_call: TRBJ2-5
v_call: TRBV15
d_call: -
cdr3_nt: TGTGCCACCAGCAGACACGACATCCCAGAGACCCAGTACTTC
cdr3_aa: CATSRHDIPETQYF

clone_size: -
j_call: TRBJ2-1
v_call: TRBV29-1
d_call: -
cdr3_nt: TGCAGCGTTGTACCCCAGAACAATGAGCAGTTCTTC
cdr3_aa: CSVVPQNNEQFF

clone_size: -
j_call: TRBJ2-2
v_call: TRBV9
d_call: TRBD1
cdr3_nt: TGTGCCAGCAGCGTCGGACAGGGGGCCTCCACCGGGGAGCTGTTTTTT
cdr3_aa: CASSVGQGASTGELFF

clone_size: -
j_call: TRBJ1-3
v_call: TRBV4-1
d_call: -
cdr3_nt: TGCGCCAGCAGCCAAGAACCCTATACTGGAAACACCATATATTTT
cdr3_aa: CASSQEPYTGNTIYF

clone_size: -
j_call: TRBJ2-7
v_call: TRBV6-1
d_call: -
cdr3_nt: TGTGCCAGCAGTGAAGCCCTAGTGCTCTACGAGCAGTACTTC
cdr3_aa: CASSEALVLYEQYF

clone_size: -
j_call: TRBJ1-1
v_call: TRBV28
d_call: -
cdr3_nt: TGTGCCAGCAGCCCTGGGACGGTCCCCGGCATGAACACTGAAGCTTTCTTT
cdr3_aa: CASSPGTVPGMNTEAFF

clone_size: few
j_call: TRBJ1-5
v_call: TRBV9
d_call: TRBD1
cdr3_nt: TGTGCCAGCAGCACGGGACAGGACCAAATTTTTAGCAATCAGCCCCAGCATTTT
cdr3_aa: CASSTGQDQIFSNQPQHF

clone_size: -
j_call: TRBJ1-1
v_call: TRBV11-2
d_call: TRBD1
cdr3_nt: TGTGCCAGCAGACGACAGGGGGCGAACACTGAAGCTTTCTTT
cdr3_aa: CASRRQGANTEAFF